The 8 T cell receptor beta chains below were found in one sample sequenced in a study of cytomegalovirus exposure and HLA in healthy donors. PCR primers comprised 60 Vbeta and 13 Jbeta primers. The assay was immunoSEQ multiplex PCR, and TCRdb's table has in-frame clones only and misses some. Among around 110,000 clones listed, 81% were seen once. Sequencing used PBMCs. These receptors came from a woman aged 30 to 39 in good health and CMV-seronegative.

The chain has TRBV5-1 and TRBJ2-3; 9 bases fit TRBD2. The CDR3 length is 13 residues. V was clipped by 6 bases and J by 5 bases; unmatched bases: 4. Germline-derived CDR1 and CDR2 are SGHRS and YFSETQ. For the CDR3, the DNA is TGCGCCAGCAACGCGGGAGGGATAGATACGCAGTATTTT. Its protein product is CASNAGGIDTQYF.

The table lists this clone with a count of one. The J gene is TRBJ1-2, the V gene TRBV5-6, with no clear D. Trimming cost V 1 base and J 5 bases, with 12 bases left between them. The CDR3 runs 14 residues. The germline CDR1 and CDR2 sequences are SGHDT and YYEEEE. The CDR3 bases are TGTGCCAGCAGCTTGCTCGGGTTTCCATATGGCTACACCTTC. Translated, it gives CASSLLGFPYGYTF.

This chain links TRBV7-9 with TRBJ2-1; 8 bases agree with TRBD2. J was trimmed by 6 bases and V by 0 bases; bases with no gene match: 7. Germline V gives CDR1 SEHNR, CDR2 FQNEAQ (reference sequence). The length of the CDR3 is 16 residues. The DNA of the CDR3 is TGTGCCAGCAGCTTAGCGGGAGGACTAGCTCCCAATGAGCAGTTCTTC. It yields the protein CASSLAGGLAPNEQFF.

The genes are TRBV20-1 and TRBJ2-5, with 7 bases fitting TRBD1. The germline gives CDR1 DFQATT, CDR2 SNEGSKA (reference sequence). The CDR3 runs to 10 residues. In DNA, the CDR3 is TGCAGAGGGGGCGACGAGACCCAGTACTTC. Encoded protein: CRGGDETQYF.

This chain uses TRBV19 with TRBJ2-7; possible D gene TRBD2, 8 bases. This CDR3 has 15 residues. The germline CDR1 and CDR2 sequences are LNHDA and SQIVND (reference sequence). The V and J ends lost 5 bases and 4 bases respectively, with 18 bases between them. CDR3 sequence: CASSPGLDRVYEQYF. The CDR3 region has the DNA TGTGCCAGTAGTCCGGGACTAGACAGGGTATACGAGCAGTACTTC.

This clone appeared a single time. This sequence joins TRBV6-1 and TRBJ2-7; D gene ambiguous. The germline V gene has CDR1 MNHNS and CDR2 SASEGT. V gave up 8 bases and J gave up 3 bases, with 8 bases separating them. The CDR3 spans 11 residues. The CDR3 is CASVDNYEQYF. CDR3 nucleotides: TGTGCCAGCGTCGACAACTACGAGCAGTACTTC.

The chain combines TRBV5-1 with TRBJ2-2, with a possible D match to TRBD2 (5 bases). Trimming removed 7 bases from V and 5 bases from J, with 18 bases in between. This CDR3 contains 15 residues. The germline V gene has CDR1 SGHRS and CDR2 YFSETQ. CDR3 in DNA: TGCGCCAGCGTCTTGGGCACTCCGGGAACCGGGGAGCTGTTTTTT. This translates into CASVLGTPGTGELFF.

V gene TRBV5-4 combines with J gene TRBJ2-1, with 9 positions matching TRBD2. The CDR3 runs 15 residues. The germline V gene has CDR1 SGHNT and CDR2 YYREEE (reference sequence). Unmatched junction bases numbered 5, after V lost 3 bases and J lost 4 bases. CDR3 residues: CASSSRLAEYNEQFF. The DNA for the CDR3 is TGTGCCAGCAGCTCCAGACTAGCGGAGTACAATGAGCAGTTCTTC.